This T cell receptor beta chain was profiled in a study of T-cell reconstitution after alpha-beta-depleted transplantation in children. Unique molecular identifiers featured in how the TCRbeta library was prepared. TCRdb reprocessed the PCR reads via MiXCR and lists one record per CDR3 protein. Of about 400,000 distinct CDR3 sequences listed, 20% are singletons. The V gene end was trimmed by 3 bases and the J gene end by 12 bases; junction bases not matched to a gene: 9. This CDR3 is 14 amino acids long. Per germline, CDR1 DFQATT and CDR2 SNEGSKA (reference sequence). The source of this sequence is a human donor who donated a stem cell graft to a child with acute myeloid leukemia. This sample comprised PBMCs from the stem cell graft donor, obtained from the stem cell graft. This chain uses TRBV20-1 with TRBJ2-1; 12 bases map to TRBD2. This CDR3 reads CSASPLAGGFLQFF. The CDR3 coding sequence is TGCAGTGCTAGTCCTCTAGCGGGAGGGTTCTTGCAGTTCTTC.